This T cell receptor (beta chain) was sequenced during a study of blood T cell repertoires in COVID-19. Measured with immunoSEQ multiplex PCR; TCRdb has only the in-frame clones, and not every one. This sample has about 130,000 clones, with approximately 88% found just once. The length of the CDR3 is 14 residues. Germline V CDR1 and CDR2: SGHRS, YFSETQ. The junction had 6 bases not matched to a gene; V was cut back by 5 bases and J by 4 bases. The chain employs TRBV5-1 and TRBJ2-7; 10 bases agree with TRBD1. Sequenced sample: peripheral blood. This receptor was identified in a man aged 65-85 years with active COVID-19. Here the CDR3 reads CASSSGTGVYEQYF. Written as DNA, the CDR3 is TGCGCCAGCAGTTCCGGGACAGGGGTGTACGAGCAGTACTTC.